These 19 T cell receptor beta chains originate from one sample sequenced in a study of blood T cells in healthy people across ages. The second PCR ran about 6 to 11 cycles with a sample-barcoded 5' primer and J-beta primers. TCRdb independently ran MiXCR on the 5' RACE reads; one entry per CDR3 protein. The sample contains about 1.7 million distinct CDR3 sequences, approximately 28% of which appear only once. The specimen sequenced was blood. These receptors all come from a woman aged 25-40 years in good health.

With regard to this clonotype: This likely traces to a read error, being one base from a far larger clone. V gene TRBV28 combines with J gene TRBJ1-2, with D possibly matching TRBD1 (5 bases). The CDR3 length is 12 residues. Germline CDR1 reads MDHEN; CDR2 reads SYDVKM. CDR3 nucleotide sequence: TGTGCCAACAGTTTATCGGGGGATGGCTACACCTTC. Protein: CANSLSGDGYTF.

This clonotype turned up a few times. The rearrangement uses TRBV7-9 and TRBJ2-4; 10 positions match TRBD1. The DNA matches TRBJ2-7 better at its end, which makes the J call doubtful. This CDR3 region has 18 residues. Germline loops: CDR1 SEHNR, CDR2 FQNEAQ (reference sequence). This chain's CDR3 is CASSLSAGQGERSYEQYF. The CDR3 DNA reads TGTGCCAGCAGCCTAAGCGCCGGACAGGGGGAAAGGTCCTACGAGCAGTACTTC.

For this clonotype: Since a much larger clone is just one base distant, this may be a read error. CDR3 sequence (DNA): TGTGCCAGCAAAGATGCCCGGAGGAGCTCCTACAATGAGCAGTACTTC. It translates to CASKDARRSSYNEQYF. This sequence joins TRBV27 and TRBJ2-1; D is perhaps TRBD2 (5 bases). The J call may be incorrect, as the DNA end agrees better with TRBJ2-7. Germline V CDR1 and CDR2: MNHEY, SMNVEV (reference sequence). This CDR3 spans 16 amino acids.

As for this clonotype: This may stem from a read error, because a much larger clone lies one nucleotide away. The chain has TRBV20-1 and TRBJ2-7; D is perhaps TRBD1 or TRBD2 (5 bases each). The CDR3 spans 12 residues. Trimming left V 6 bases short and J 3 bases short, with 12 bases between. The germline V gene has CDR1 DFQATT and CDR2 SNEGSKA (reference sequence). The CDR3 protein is CSATGADYEQYF. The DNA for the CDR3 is TGCAGTGCAACCGGGGCAGACTACGAGCAGTACTTC.

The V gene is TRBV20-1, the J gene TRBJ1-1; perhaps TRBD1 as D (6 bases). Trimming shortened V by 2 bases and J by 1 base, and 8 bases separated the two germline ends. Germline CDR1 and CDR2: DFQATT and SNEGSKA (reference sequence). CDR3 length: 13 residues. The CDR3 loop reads CSARSRGNTEAFF. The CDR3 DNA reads TGCAGTGCTAGATCCAGGGGGAACACTGAAGCTTTCTTT.

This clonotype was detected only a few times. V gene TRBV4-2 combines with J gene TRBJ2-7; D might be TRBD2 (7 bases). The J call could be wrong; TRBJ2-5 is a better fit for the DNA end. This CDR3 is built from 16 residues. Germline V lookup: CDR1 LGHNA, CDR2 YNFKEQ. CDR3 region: CASSQDGGGGTETQYF. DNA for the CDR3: TGTGCCAGCAGCCAAGATGGAGGGGGGGGGACGGAGACCCAGTACTTC.

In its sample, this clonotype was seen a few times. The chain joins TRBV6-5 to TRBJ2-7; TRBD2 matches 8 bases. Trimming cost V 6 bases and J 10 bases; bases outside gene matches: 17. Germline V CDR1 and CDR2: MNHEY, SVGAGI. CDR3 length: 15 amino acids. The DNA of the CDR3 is TGTGCCAGCAGCTTATCTACTAGCGGCGGCTGGGCCCAGTACTTC. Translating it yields CASSLSTSGGWAQYF.

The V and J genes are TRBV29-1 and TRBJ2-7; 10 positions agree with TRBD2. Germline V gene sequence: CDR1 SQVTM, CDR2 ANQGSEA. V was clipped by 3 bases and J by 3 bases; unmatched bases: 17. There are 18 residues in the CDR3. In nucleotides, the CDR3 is TGCAGCGTTGAGGGTATTGGGTCTAGCGGGAGTGCTGACTACGAGCAGTACTTC. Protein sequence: CSVEGIGSSGSADYEQYF.

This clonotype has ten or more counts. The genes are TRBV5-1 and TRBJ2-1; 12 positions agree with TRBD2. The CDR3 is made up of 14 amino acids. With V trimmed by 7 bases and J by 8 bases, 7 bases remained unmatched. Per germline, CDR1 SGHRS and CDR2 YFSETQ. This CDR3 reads CASHLAGGPHEQFF. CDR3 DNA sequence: TGCGCCAGCCACCTAGCGGGAGGGCCCCATGAGCAGTTCTTC. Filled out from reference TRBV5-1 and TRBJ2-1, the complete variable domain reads KAGVTQTPRYLIKTRGQQVTLSCSPISGHRSVSWYQQTPGQGLQFLFEYFSETQRNKGNFPGRFSGRQFSNSRSEMNVSTLELGDSALYLCASHLAGGPHEQFFGPGTRLTVL.

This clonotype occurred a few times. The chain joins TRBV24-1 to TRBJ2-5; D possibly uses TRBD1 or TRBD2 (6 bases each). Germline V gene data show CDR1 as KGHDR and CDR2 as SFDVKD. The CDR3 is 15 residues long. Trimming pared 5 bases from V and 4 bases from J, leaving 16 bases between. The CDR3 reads CATSAGGAAAETQYF. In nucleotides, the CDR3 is TGTGCCACCAGTGCCGGGGGCGCGGCGGCAGAGACCCAGTACTTC.

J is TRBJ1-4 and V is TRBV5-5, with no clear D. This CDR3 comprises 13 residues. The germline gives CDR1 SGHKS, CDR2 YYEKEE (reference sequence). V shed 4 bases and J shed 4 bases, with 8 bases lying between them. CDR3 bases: TGTGCCAGCAGCGCGACGGTTAATGAAAAACTGTTTTTT. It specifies CASSATVNEKLFF.

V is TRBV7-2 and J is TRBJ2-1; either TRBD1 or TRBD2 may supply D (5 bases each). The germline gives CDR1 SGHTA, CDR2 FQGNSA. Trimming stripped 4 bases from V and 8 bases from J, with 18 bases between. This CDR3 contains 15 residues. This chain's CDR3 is CASSSERGALDEQFF. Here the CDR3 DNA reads TGTGCCAGCAGCTCTGAAAGGGGAGCTCTCGATGAGCAGTTCTTC.

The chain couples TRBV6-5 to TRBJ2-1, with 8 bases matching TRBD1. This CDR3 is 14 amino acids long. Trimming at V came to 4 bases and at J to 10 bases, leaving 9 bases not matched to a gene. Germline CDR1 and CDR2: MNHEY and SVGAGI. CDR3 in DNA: TGTGCCAGCAGTTCGTACAGGGGGGCCAGGGAGCAGTTCTTC. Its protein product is CASSSYRGAREQFF.

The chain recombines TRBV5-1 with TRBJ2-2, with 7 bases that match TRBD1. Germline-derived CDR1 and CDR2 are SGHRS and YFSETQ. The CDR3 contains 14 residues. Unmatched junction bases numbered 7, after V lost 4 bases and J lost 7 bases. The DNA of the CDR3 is TGCGCCAGCAGCACAGGGGAGATAAGCGGGGAGCTGTTTTTT. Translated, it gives CASSTGEISGELFF.

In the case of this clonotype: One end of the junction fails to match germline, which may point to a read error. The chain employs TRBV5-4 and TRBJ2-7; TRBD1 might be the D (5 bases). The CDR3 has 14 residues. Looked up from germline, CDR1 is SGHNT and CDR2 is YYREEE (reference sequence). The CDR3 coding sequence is TGTGCCAGCAGCTCCATGGGGCAGGTCTACGAGCAGGACTTC. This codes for CASSSMGQVYEQDF.

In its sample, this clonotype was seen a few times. CDR3 nucleotide sequence: TGTGCCAGCAGCACCCGACAGGGGGCTAATGAAAAACTGTTTTTT. This encodes CASSTRQGANEKLFF. V usage is TRBV7-2 and J usage is TRBJ1-4; 9 bases agree with TRBD1. V was clipped by 5 bases and J by 3 bases; unmatched bases: 4. The germline gives CDR1 SGHTA, CDR2 FQGNSA. The CDR3 has 15 amino acids.

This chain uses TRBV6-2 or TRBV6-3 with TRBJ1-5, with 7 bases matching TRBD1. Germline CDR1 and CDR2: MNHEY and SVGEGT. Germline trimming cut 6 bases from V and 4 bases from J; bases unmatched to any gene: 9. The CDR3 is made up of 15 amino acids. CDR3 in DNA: TGTGCCAGCAGGTATCTCGGGACAGTAAATCAGCCCCAGCATTTT. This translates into CASRYLGTVNQPQHF.

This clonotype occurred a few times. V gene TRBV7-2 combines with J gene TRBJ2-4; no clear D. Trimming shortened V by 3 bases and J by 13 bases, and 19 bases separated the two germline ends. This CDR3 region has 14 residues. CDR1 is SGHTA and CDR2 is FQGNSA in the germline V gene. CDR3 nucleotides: TGTGCCAGCAGCTTCACGCCGGGCGTCAATGAGCAGTACTTC. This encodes CASSFTPGVNEQYF.

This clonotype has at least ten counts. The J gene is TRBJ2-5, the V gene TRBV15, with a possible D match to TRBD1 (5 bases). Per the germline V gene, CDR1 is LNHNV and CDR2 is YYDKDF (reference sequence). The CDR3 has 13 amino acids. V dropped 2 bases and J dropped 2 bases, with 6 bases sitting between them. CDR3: CATSRQGQETQYF. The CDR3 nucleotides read TGTGCCACCAGCAGACAGGGACAAGAGACCCAGTACTTC.